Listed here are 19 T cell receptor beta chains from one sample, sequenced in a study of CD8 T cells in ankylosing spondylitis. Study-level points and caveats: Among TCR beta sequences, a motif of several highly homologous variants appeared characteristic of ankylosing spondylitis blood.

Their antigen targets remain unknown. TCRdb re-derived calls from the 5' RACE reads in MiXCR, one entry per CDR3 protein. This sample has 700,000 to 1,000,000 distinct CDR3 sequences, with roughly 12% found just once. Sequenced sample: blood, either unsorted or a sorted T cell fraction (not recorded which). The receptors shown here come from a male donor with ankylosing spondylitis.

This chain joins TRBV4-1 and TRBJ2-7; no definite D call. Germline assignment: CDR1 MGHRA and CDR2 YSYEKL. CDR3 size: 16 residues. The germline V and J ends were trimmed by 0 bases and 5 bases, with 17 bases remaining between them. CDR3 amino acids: CASSQDRRRSGDEQYF. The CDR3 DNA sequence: TGCGCCAGCAGCCAAGATCGCCGGCGTAGTGGCGACGAGCAGTACTTC.

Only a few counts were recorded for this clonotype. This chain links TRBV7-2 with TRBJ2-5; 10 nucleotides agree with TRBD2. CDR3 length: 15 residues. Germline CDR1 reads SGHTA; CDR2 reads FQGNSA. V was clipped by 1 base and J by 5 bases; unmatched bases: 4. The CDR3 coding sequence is TGTGCCAGCAGCTTAGAAGCGGGAGGGAAGGAGACCCAGTACTTC. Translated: CASSLEAGGKETQYF.

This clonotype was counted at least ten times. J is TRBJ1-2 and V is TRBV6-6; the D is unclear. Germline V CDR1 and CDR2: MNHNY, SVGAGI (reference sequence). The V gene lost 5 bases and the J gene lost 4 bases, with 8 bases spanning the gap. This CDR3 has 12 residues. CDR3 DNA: TGTGCCAGCAGTCGGGCATCCTATGGCTACACCTTC. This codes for CASSRASYGYTF.

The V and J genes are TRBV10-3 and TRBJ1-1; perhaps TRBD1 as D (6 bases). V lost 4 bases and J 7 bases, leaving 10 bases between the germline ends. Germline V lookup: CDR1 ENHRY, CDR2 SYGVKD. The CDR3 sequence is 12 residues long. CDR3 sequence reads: CAISALQGEAFF. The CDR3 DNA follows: TGTGCCATCAGTGCTTTACAGGGTGAAGCTTTCTTT.

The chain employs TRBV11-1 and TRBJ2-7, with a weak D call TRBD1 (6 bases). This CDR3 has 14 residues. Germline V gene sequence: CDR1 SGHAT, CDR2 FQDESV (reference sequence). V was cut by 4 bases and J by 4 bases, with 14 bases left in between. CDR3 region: CASSSFKDSYEQYF. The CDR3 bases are TGTGCCAGCAGCTCCTTCAAGGACAGTTACGAGCAGTACTTC.

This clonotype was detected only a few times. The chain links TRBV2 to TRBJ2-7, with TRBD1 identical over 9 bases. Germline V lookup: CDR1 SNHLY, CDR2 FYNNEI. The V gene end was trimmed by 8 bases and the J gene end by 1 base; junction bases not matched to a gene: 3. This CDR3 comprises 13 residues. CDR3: CASGTGISYEQYF. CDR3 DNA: TGTGCCAGCGGGACAGGGATATCCTACGAGCAGTACTTC.

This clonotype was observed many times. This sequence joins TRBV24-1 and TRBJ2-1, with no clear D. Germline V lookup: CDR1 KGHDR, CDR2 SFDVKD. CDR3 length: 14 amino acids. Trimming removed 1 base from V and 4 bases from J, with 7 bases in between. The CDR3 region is CATSDFKLYNEQFF. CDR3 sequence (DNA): TGTGCCACCAGTGATTTTAAACTTTACAATGAGCAGTTCTTC.

The CDR3 nucleotides read TGTGCCAGCAGCTCAGCCGGGCAGGGAAGGTACGAGCAGTACTTC. Its protein is CASSSAGQGRYEQYF. The rearrangement uses TRBV7-2 and TRBJ2-7; weak D call: TRBD1 (5 bases). The CDR3 spans 15 residues. With 4 bases removed from V and 4 bases from J, the gap between germline ends came to 17 bases. CDR1 is SGHTA, CDR2 FQGNSA, per germline.

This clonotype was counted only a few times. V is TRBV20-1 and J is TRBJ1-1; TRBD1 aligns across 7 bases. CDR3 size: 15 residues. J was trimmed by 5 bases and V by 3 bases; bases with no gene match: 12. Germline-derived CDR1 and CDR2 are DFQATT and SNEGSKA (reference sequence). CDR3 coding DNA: TGCAGTGCTAGGGATCCCCAGGGGGGAAGTACTGAAGCTTTCTTT. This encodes CSARDPQGGSTEAFF.

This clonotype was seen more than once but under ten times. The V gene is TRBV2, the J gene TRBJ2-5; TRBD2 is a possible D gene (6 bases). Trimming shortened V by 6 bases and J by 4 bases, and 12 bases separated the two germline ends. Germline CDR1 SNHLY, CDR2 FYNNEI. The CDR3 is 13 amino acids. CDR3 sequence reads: CASRSGAVETQYF. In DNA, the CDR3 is TGTGCCAGCAGGTCGGGAGCGGTAGAGACCCAGTACTTC.

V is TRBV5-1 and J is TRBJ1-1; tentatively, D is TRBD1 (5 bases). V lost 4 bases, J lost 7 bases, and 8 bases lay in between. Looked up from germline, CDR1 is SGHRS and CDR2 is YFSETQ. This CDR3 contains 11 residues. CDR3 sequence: CASSADSEAFF. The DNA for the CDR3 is TGCGCCAGCAGCGCCGACAGTGAAGCTTTCTTT.

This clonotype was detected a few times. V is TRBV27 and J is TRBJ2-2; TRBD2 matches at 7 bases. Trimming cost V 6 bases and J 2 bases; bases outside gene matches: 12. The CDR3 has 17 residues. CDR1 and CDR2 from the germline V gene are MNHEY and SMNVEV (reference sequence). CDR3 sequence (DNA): TGTGCCAGCAGCCCCCGGTTGTGGGGGGGAAACACCGGGGAGCTGTTTTTT. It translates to CASSPRLWGGNTGELFF.

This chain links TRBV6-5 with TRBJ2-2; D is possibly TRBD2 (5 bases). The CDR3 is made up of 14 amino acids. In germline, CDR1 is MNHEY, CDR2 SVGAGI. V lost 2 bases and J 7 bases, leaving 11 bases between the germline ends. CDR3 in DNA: TGTGCCAGCAGTTACGTCGGGGTCAGCGGGGAGCTGTTTTTT. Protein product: CASSYVGVSGELFF.

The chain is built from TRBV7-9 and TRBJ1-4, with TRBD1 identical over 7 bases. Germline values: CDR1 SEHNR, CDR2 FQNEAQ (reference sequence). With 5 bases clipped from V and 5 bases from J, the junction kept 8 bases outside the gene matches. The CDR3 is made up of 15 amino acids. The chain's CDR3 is CASSPRGTENEKLFF. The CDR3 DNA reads TGTGCCAGCAGCCCACGGGGGACAGAGAATGAAAAACTGTTTTTT. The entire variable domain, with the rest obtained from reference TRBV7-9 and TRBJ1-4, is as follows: DTGVSQNPRHKITKRGQNVTFRCDPISEHNRLYWYRQTLGQGPEFLTYFQNEAQLEKSRLLSDRFSAERPKGSFSTLEIQRTEQGDSAMYLCASSPRGTENEKLFFGSGTQLSVL.

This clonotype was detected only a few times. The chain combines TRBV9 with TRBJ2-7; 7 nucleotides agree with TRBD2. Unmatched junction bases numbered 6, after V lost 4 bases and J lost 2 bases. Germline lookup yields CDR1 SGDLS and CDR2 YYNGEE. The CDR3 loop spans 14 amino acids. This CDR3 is CASSTRERTYEQYF. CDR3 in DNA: TGTGCCAGCAGCACGCGGGAGAGAACCTACGAGCAGTACTTC.

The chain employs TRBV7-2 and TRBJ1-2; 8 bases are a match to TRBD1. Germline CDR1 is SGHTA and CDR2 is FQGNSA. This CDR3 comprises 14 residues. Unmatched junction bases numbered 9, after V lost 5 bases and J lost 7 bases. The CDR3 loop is CASSPDRVFGGYTF. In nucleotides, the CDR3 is TGTGCCAGCAGCCCGGACAGGGTATTCGGTGGCTACACCTTC.

This CDR3 is CSARSGTRSGEQYF. The CDR3 nucleotides are TGCAGTGCCAGAAGTGGGACAAGGTCGGGTGAGCAGTACTTC. The chain has TRBV20-1 and TRBJ2-7; a possible D gene is TRBD1 (6 bases). This CDR3 comprises 14 residues. With 6 bases removed from V and 7 bases from J, the gap between germline ends came to 22 bases. CDR1 DFQATT and CDR2 SNEGSKA come from the germline V gene (reference sequence).

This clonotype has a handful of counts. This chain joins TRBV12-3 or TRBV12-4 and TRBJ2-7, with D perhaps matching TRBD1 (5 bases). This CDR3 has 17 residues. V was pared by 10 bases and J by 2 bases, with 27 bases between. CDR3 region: CATQSSGVLQGAYEQYF. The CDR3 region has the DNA TGTGCCACCCAAAGTTCAGGAGTCCTACAAGGGGCCTACGAGCAGTACTTC.

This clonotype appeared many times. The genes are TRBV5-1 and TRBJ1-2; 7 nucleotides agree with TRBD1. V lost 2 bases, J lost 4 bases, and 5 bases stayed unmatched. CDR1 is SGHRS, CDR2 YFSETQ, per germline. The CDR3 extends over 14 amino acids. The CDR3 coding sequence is TGCGCCAGCAGCTTAAACAGGGGCGCCTATGGCTACACCTTC. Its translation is CASSLNRGAYGYTF. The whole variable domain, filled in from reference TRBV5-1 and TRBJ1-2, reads KAGVTQTPRYLIKTRGQQVTLSCSPISGHRSVSWYQQTPGQGLQFLFEYFSETQRNKGNFPGRFSGRQFSNSRSEMNVSTLELGDSALYLCASSLNRGAYGYTFGSGTRLTVV.